This TCR beta chain was identified in a study of beta chain features in type 1 diabetes. Study-wide context: Patients were similar to healthy donors in age and gender (as well as in cell yields). Findings of the study overall: Type 1 diabetes patients had TCRB CDR3s that were shorter (moderately but significantly so) in all four CD4+ subsets.

The study reverse transcribed the entire isolated RNA, so it sequenced expressed TCRB transcripts. The protocol was immunoSEQ multiplex PCR, while the TCRdb copy is restricted to in-frame clones and leaves out a portion. The data contain around 450,000 clones, 10% to 12% of them seen just once; the ten biggest clones take up roughly 0.046%. Germline CDR1 LNHNV, CDR2 YYDKDF (reference sequence). This CDR3 comprises 14 residues. V was trimmed by 0 bases and J by 9 bases, leaving 9 bases between them. In regard to this clone: Its target is unknown.

Blood was collected once per donor into heparin, averaging approximately 110 mL. CD4+ naive, central memory, regulatory and stem cell-like memory subsets were isolated by sorting on CD45RO/CCR7/CD25/CD127/CD95/CD27. The TCR comes from a woman younger than 35 in good health. This chain links TRBV15 with TRBJ1-6; D ambiguous. Material for sequencing was naive CD4+ T cells from blood. The DNA for the CDR3 is TGTGCCACCAGCAGAGATCACCAAGGTTCACCCCTCCACTTT. Protein product: CATSRDHQGSPLHF.